The text below deals with one TCR beta chain. This CDR3 comprises 13 residues. The germline gives CDR1 KGHSH, CDR2 LQKENI. V was cut by 2 bases and J by 7 bases, with 9 bases left in between. This specimen comes from a study of OX40 agonist ivuxolimab in advanced cancers. Turning to the study itself: Intravenous ivuxolimab at 0.01 to 10 mg/kg was given to patients every 2 weeks.

Assay used: immunoSEQ multiplex PCR; TCRdb lists only in-frame clones, some missing. The sample has 95,000 to 150,000 clones, about 94% seen once. The sequence came from an adult with an advanced solid tumor such as melanoma, head and neck, liver or kidney cancer. Sequences were derived from CD4+ or CD8+ T cells sorted from blood, sampled in a trial of the OX40 agonist ivuxolimab. This chain uses TRBV18 with TRBJ1-5, with D hard to call. Here the CDR3 DNA reads TGTGCCAGCTCACCAGGTAGCGACCAGCCCCAGCATTTT. Protein: CASSPGSDQPQHF.